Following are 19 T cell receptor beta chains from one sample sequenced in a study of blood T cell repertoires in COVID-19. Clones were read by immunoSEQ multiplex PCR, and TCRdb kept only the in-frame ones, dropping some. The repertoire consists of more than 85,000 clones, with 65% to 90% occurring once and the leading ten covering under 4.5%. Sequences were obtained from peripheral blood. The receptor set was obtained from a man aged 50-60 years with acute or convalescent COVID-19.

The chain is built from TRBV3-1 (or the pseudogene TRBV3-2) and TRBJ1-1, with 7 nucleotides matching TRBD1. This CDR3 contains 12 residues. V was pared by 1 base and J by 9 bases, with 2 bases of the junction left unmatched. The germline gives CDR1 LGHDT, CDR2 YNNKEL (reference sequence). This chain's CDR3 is CASSQGDRQAFF. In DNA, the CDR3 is TGTGCCAGCAGCCAAGGGGACAGACAAGCTTTCTTT.

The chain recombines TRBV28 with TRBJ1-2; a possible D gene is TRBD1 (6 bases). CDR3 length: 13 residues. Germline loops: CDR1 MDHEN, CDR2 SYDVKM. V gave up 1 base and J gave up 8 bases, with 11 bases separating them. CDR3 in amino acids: CASSLLRGGGYTF. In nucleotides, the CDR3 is TGTGCCAGCAGTTTATTGAGGGGGGGAGGCTACACCTTC.

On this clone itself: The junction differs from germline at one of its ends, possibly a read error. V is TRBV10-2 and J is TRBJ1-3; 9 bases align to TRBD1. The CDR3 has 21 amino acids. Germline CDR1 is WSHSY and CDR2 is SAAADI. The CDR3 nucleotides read TGCGCCAGCAGTGAGTCGATCGGGGACAGGGTCCATTCTTACTCTGGAAGCACCATATATTTT. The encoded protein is CASSESIGDRVHSYSGSTIYF.

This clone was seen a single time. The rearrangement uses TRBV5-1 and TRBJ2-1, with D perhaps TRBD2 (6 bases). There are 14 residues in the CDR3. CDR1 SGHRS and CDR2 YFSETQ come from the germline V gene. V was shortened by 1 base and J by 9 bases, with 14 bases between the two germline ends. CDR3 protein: CASSLSLAAGEQFF. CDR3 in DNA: TGCGCCAGCAGCTTGAGTCTAGCAGCGGGTGAGCAGTTCTTC.

The CDR3: CASRYTSGTPRRQFF. In nucleotides, the CDR3 is TGTGCCAGCAGATACACTAGCGGGACACCCCGTCGGCAGTTCTTC. J is TRBJ2-1 and V is TRBV7-2; 10 bases fit TRBD2. CDR1 SGHTA and CDR2 FQGNSA come from the germline V gene. With 6 bases clipped from V and 12 bases from J, the junction kept 14 bases outside the gene matches. CDR3 length: 15 amino acids.

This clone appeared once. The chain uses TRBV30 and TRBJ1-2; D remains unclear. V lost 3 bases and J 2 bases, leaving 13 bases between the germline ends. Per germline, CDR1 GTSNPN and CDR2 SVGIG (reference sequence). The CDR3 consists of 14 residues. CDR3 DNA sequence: TGTGCCTGGAGATTTGAACCTATCAACTATGGCTACACCTTC. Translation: CAWRFEPINYGYTF.

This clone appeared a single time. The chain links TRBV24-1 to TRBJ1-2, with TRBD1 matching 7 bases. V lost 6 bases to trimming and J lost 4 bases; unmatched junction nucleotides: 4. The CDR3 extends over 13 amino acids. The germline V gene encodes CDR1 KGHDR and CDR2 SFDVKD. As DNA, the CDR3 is TGTGCCACCAGTTCAGCAGGGGGCTATGGCTACACCTTC. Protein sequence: CATSSAGGYGYTF.

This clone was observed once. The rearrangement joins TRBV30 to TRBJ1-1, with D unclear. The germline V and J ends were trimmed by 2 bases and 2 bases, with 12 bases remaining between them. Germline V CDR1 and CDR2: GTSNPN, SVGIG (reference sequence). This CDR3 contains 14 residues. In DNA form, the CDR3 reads TGTGCCTGGAGTCCCCCCGGGAGAAACACTGAAGCTTTCTTT. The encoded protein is CAWSPPGRNTEAFF.

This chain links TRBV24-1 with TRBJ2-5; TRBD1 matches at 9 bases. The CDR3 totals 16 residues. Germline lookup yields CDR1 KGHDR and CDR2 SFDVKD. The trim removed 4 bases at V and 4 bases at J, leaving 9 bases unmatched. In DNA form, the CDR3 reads TGTGCCACCAGTGAGGTAAACAGGGGGCAGAGAGAGACCCAGTACTTC. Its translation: CATSEVNRGQRETQYF.

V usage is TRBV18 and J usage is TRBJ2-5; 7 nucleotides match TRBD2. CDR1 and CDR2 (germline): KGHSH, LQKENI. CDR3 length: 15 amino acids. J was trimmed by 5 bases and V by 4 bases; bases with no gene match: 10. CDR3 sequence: CASSLDGGTGETQYF. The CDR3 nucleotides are TGTGCCAGCTCACTCGACGGGGGGACGGGTGAGACCCAGTACTTC.

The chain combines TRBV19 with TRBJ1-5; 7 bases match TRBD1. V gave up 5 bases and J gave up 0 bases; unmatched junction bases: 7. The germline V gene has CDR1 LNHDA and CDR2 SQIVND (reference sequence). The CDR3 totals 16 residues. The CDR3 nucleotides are TGTGCCAGTAGTTTACGGGACAGCAATAGCAATCAGCCCCAGCATTTT. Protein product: CASSLRDSNSNQPQHF.

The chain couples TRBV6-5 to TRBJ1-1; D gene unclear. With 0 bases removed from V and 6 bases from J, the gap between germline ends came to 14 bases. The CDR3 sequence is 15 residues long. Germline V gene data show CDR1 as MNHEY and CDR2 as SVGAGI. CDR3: CASSYSDFPTAEAFF. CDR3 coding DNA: TGTGCCAGCAGTTACTCGGATTTTCCTACAGCTGAAGCTTTCTTT.

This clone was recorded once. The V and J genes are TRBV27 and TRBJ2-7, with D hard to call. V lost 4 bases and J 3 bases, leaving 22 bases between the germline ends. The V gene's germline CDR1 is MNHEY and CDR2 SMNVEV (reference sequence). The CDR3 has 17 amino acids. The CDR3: CASSYLPRVLSSYEQYF. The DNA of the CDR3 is TGTGCCAGCAGTTACCTTCCTCGGGTGCTAAGCAGCTACGAGCAGTACTTC.

CDR3 nucleotides: TGTGCCAGCAGTTACTCGGGAGGGAGCGGGACCAATGAGCAGTTCTTC. Encoded protein: CASSYSGGSGTNEQFF. The chain recombines TRBV6-5 with TRBJ2-1; 7 bases are a match to TRBD2. This CDR3 contains 16 residues. V shed 0 bases and J 6 bases; nucleotides not matched to a gene: 8. CDR1 is MNHEY, CDR2 SVGAGI, per germline.

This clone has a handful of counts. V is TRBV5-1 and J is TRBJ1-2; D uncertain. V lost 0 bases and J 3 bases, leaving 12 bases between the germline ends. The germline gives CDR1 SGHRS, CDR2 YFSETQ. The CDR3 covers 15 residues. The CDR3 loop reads CASSLGPIVDYGYTF. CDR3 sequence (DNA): TGCGCCAGCAGCTTGGGTCCCATCGTAGACTATGGCTACACCTTC. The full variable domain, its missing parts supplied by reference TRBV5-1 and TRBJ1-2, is KAGVTQTPRYLIKTRGQQVTLSCSPISGHRSVSWYQQTPGQGLQFLFEYFSETQRNKGNFPGRFSGRQFSNSRSEMNVSTLELGDSALYLCASSLGPIVDYGYTFGSGTRLTVV.

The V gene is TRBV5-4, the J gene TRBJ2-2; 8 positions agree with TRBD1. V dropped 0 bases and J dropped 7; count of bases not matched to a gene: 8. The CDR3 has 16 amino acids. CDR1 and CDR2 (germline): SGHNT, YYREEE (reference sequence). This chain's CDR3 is CASSLAAGGVIGELFF. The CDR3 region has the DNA TGTGCCAGCAGCTTGGCGGCAGGGGGCGTTATCGGGGAGCTGTTTTTT. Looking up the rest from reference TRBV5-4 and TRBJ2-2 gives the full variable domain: ETGVTQSPTHLIKTRGQQVTLRCSSQSGHNTVSWYQQALGQGPQFIFQYYREEENGRGNFPPRFSGLQFPNYSSELNVNALELDDSALYLCASSLAAGGVIGELFFGEGSRLTVL.

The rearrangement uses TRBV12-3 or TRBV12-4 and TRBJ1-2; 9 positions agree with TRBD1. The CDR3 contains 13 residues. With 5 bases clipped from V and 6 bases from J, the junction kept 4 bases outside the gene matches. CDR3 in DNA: TGTGCCAGCAGTGGGGACAGGGCCAATGGCTACACCTTC. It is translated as CASSGDRANGYTF.

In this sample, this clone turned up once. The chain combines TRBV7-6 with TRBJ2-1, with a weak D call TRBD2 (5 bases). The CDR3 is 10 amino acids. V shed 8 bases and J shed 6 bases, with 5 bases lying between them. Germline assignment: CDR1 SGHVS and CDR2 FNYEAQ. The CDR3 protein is CASAGNEQFF. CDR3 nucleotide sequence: TGTGCCAGCGCGGGCAATGAGCAGTTCTTC.

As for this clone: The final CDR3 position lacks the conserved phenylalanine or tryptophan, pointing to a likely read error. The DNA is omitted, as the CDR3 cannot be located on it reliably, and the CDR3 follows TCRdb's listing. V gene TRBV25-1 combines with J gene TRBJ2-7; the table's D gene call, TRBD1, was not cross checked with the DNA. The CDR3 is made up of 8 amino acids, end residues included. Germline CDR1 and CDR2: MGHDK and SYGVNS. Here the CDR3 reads CASSDRQA.